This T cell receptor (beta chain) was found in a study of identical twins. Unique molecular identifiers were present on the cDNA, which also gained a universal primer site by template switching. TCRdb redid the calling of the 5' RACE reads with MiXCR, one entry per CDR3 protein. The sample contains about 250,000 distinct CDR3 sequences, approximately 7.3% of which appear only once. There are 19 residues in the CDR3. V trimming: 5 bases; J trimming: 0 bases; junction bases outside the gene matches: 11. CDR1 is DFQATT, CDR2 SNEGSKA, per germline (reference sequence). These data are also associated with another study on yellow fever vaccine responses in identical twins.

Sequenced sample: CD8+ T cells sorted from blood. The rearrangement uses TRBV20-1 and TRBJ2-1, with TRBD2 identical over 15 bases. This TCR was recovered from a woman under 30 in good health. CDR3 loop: CSAGPTGTSGGYSYNEQFF. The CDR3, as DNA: TGCAGTGCTGGACCAACCGGGACTAGCGGGGGGTACTCCTACAATGAGCAGTTCTTC.